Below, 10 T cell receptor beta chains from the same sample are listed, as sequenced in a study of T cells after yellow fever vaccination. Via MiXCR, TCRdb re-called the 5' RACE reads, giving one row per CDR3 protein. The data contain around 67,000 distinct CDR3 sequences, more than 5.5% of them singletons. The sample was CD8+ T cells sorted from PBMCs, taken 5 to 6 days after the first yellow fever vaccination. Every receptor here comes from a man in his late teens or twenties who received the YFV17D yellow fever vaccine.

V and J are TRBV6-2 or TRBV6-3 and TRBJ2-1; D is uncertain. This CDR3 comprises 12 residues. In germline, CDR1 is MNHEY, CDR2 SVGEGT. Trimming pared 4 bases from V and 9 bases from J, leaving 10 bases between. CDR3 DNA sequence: TGTGCCAGCAGTTCGAACGTGGGTGAGCAGTTCTTC. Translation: CASSSNVGEQFF.

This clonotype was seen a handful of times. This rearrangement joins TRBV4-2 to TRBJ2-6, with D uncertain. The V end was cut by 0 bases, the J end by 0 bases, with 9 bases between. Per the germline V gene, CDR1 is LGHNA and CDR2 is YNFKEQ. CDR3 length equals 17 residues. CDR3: CASSQDPDGSGANVLTF. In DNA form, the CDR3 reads TGTGCCAGCAGCCAAGATCCCGACGGCTCTGGGGCCAACGTCCTGACTTTC.

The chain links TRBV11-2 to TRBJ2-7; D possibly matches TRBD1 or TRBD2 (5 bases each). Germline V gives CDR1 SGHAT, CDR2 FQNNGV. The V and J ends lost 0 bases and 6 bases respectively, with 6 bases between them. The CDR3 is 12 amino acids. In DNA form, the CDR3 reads TGTGCCAGCAGCTTAGAAGGGACCGAGCAGTACTTC. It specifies CASSLEGTEQYF. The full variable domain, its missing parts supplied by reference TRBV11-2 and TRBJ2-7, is EAGVAQSPRYKIIEKRQSVAFWCNPISGHATLYWYQQILGQGPKLLIQFQNNGVVDDSQLPKDRFSAERLKGVDSTLKIQPAKLEDSAVYLCASSLEGTEQYFGPGTRLTVT.

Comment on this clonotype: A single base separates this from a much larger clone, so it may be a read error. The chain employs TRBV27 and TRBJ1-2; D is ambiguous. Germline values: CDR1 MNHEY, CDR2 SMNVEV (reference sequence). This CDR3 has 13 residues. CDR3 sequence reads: CASSFKVNYGFTF. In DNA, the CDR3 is TGTGCCAGCAGTTTCAAAGTTAACTATGGCTTCACCTTC.

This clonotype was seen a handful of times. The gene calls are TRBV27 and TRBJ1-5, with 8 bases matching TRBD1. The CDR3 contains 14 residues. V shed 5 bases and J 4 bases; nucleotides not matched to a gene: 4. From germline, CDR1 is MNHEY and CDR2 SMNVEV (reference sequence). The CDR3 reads CASSRQGQNQPQHF. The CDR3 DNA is TGTGCCAGCAGTCGACAGGGGCAAAATCAGCCCCAGCATTTT.

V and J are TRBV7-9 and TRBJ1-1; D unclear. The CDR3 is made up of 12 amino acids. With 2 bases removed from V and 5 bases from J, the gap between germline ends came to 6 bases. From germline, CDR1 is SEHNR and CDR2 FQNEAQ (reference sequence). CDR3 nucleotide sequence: TGTGCCAGCAGCTTACGGGTGACTGAAGCTTTCTTT. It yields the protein CASSLRVTEAFF.

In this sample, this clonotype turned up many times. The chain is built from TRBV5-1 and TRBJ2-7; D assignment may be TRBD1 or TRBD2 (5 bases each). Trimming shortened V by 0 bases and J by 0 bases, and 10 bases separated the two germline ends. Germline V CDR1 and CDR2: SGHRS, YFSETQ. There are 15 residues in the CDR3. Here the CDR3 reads CASSLELGTSYEQYF. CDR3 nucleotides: TGCGCCAGCAGCTTGGAATTGGGGACCTCCTACGAGCAGTACTTC.

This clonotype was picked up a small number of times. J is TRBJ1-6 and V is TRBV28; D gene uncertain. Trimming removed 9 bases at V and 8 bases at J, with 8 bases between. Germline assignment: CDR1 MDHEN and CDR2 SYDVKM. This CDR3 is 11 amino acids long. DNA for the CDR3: TGTGCCAGTAGGGATGATTCACCCCTCCACTTT. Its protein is CASRDDSPLHF.

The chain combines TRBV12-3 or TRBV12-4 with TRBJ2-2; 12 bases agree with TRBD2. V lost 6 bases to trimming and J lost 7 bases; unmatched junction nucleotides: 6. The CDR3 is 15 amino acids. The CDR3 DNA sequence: TGTGCCAGCAGCCCGACTAGCGGGGGAAACGGGGAGCTGTTTTTT. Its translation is CASSPTSGGNGELFF.

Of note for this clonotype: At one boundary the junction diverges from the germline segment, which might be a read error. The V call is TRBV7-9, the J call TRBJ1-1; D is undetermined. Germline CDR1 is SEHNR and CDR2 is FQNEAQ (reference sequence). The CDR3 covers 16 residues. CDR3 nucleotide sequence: TGTGCCACCAGCTCAACGTCGTACACTCGAAACACTGAAGCTTTCTTT. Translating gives CATSSTSYTRNTEAFF.